One and the same sample provided the 17 T cell receptor beta chains below, sequenced in a study of T cells after yellow fever vaccination. MiXCR was run by TCRdb on the 5' RACE reads, yielding one entry per CDR3 protein. In the table there are more than 95,000 distinct CDR3 sequences, about 7.8% of which are singletons. The starting material was CD4+ T cells sorted from PBMCs, obtained roughly seven weeks after the first yellow fever vaccination. The receptors were gathered from a man younger than 35 who received the YFV17D yellow fever vaccine.

This clonotype was observed many times. The chain employs TRBV27 and TRBJ2-1; tentatively, D is TRBD1 (5 bases). Deletions cut 5 bases from V and 8 bases from J, with 19 bases between. Germline CDR1 MNHEY, CDR2 SMNVEV (reference sequence). The CDR3 extends over 15 amino acids. The CDR3 region is CASSKLAGWGDEQFF. The CDR3 nucleotides are TGTGCCAGCAGTAAACTCGCAGGGTGGGGCGATGAGCAGTTCTTC.

Many counts were recorded for this clonotype. The chain combines TRBV7-9 with TRBJ1-1, with D perhaps TRBD1 (5 bases). Germline lookup yields CDR1 SEHNR and CDR2 FQNEAQ (reference sequence). Trimming took 1 base from V and 11 from J, leaving 14 bases between them. This CDR3 is 13 amino acids long. CDR3 sequence reads: CASSLGIGARAFF. In nucleotides, the CDR3 is TGTGCCAGCAGCTTAGGGATAGGGGCGCGGGCTTTCTTT.

This chain joins TRBV12-3 or TRBV12-4 and TRBJ2-6; D unresolved. V lost 7 bases and J lost 0, with 7 bases in between. The CDR3 spans 14 residues. CDR3 nucleotide sequence: TGTGCCAGCAATTCGAACTCTGGGGCCAACGTCCTGACTTTC. Translated: CASNSNSGANVLTF.

This clonotype was counted ten times or more. V and J are TRBV5-4 and TRBJ2-1, with D hard to call. The V gene lost 4 bases and the J gene lost 6 bases, with 11 bases spanning the gap. Germline CDR1 SGHNT, CDR2 YYREEE (reference sequence). This CDR3 spans 13 amino acids. The CDR3 loop is CASSPPASNEQFF. CDR3 DNA: TGTGCCAGCAGCCCCCCCGCCTCCAATGAGCAGTTCTTC.

This clonotype was counted at least ten times. This chain links TRBV7-2 with TRBJ1-1; possible D gene TRBD1, 5 bases. The CDR3 spans 13 residues. V shed 4 bases and J shed 7 bases, with 13 bases lying between them. Germline V lookup: CDR1 SGHTA, CDR2 FQGNSA. In nucleotides, the CDR3 is TGTGCCAGCAGCTCGAGGGGTAGGGTTGAAGCTTTCTTT. Protein: CASSSRGRVEAFF. The full variable domain, in which reference TRBV7-2 and TRBJ1-1 provide the parts outside the CDR3, is GAGVSQSPSNKVTEKGKDVELRCDPISGHTALYWYRQSLGQGLEFLIYFQGNSAPDKSGLPSDRFSAERTGGSVSTLTIQRTQQEDSAVYLCASSSRGRVEAFFGQGTRLTVV.

This clonotype occurred many times. Written as DNA, the CDR3 is TGCAGCGTCGGAGTGGGACAGGGGCTCACAGATACGCAGTATTTT. Its translation: CSVGVGQGLTDTQYF. The chain carries TRBV29-1 and TRBJ2-3; 10 nucleotides agree with TRBD1. Germline CDR1 and CDR2: SQVTM and ANQGSEA. The junction had 8 bases not matched to a gene; V was cut back by 6 bases and J by 2 bases. The CDR3 runs to 15 residues.

CDR3 DNA: TGTGCCAGCAGCCCAAACCGGGACAGGGGGCTGGACACTGAAGCTTTCTTT. This translates into CASSPNRDRGLDTEAFF. The gene calls are TRBV7-8 and TRBJ1-1, with 12 bases that match TRBD1. The CDR3 consists of 17 residues. The V segment lost 5 bases and the J segment 3 bases; nucleotides outside the gene matches: 10. CDR1 and CDR2 (germline): SGHVS, FQNEAQ.

This clonotype was seen at least ten times. The chain links TRBV12-3 or TRBV12-4 to TRBJ2-7, with D possibly matching TRBD1 (7 bases). The CDR3 spans 12 residues. Between the trimmed V and J ends, which lost 6 bases and 6 bases, there was a span of 12 bases. CDR3 in DNA: TGTGCCAGCAGCCTGCAGGGGGGCGAGCAGTACGTC. As protein: CASSLQGGEQYV.

This clonotype was counted ten times or more. The V call is TRBV7-9, the J call TRBJ1-2; D unresolved. V gave up 5 bases and J gave up 4 bases, with 14 bases separating them. The germline gives CDR1 SEHNR, CDR2 FQNEAQ (reference sequence). The CDR3 has 14 residues. In nucleotides, the CDR3 is TGTGCCAGCAGCCCGCAGTCCGGCAGCTATGGCTACACCTTC. This translates into CASSPQSGSYGYTF.

This clonotype showed up just a few times. V and J are TRBV7-3 and TRBJ1-6; the match to TRBD1 covers 7 bases. Losses at the gene ends were 5 bases for V and 9 bases for J; bases not matched to a gene: 10. CDR1 is SGHTA, CDR2 FQGTGA, per germline. This CDR3 has 15 amino acids. CDR3 in amino acids: CASSQMAGGGSPLHF. In DNA, the CDR3 is TGTGCCAGCAGCCAAATGGCAGGGGGTGGTTCACCCCTCCACTTT.

This clonotype was counted ten times or more. CDR3 coding DNA: TGTGCCAGCACACCCACGACAGGTTACAATGAGCAGTTCTTC. Translated: CASTPTTGYNEQFF. V usage is TRBV7-6 and J usage is TRBJ2-1, with TRBD1 as a possible D gene (6 bases). Looked up from germline, CDR1 is SGHVS and CDR2 is FNYEAQ. V dropped 7 bases and J dropped 4 bases, with 14 bases sitting between them. CDR3 length equals 14 residues.

This clonotype came up many times. This sequence joins TRBV7-2 and TRBJ2-5; D remains unclear. This CDR3 is built from 12 residues. Germline V gene sequence: CDR1 SGHTA, CDR2 FQGNSA. V dropped 2 bases and J dropped 5 bases, with 6 bases sitting between them. The chain's CDR3 is CASSLTRETQYF. DNA of the CDR3: TGTGCCAGCAGCTTAACAAGGGAGACCCAGTACTTC.

This clonotype was found many times. CDR3 loop: CASSSGLAGDRCPFF. The CDR3 bases are TGTGCCAGCAGTTCGGGACTAGCGGGGGATCGATGTCCGTTCTTC. The chain couples TRBV12-3 or TRBV12-4 to TRBJ2-1; 14 bases align to TRBD2. The CDR3 runs to 15 residues. Unmatched junction bases numbered 11, after V lost 4 bases and J lost 15 bases.

Turning to this clonotype: A much larger clone is a single base away; this may be a read error. The V and J genes are TRBV10-3 and TRBJ2-1; tentatively, D is TRBD2 (6 bases). The V end lost 8 bases, the J end lost 5 bases, and 10 bases lay between the germline ends. CDR3 size: 12 residues. From germline, CDR1 is ENHRY and CDR2 SYGVKD. This chain's CDR3 is CAILGGDNEQFF. The CDR3 DNA reads as TGTGCCATCCTGGGAGGAGACAATGAGCAGTTCTTC.

This sequence joins TRBV7-3 and TRBJ2-7; 8 nucleotides agree with TRBD1. The CDR3 runs to 14 residues. Unmatched junction bases numbered 9, after V lost 10 bases and J lost 1 base. From germline, CDR1 is SGHTA and CDR2 FQGTGA. CDR3 in amino acids: CATATGDGSYEQYF. In DNA form, the CDR3 reads TGTGCCACCGCGACAGGGGATGGATCCTACGAGCAGTACTTC.

The rearrangement links TRBV21-1 to TRBJ1-1; TRBD1 reflects the table's D call only, with no check against the DNA. TRBV21-1 constitutes a pseudogene. The CDR3 runs 17 residues. CDR3 region: CASSMRRRGNMNTEAFF. The CDR3, as DNA: TGTGCCAGCAGCATGAGGAGAAGGGGGAACATGAACACTGAAGCTTTCTTT.

This clonotype was recorded at least ten times. The rearrangement joins TRBV18 to TRBJ1-2; possibly TRBD1 for D (5 bases). This CDR3 is 18 amino acids long. V was pared by 1 base and J by 0 bases, with 18 bases between. From germline, CDR1 is KGHSH and CDR2 LQKENI. Here the CDR3 reads CASSPRGSGRRANYGYTF. The CDR3 bases are TGTGCCAGCTCACCACGGGGCTCAGGGCGCCGGGCTAACTATGGCTACACCTTC.